This is a list of T cell receptor beta chains from one sample in a study of CD8 T cells in ankylosing spondylitis. TCRdb reanalysed the 5' RACE reads using MiXCR and keeps one entry per CDR3 protein. The data hold over 130,000 distinct CDR3 sequences, with 40% to 50% observed a single time. Material for sequencing was synovial fluid, either unsorted or a sorted T cell fraction (not recorded which). These TCRs come from a male donor with ankylosing spondylitis. The CDR3 runs from the conserved cysteine through the conserved F or W. Fields, in order: J gene, clone size, V gene, D gene, CDR3 protein, CDR3 DNA. The D gene is left open where the match is weak. A clone size is listed for some rows: how often the clone was seen (once, few, many), or a class if it is expanded.

J gene: TRBJ2-7
clone size: NA
V gene: TRBV7-2
D gene: TRBD2
CDR3 protein: CASSTGTNYEQYF
CDR3 DNA: TGTGCCAGCAGCACCGGGACTAACTACGAGCAGTACTTC

J gene: TRBJ2-1
clone size: few
V gene: TRBV4-2
D gene: NA
CDR3 protein: CASTDSLRYNEQFF
CDR3 DNA: TGTGCCAGCACGGACAGCCTCAGGTACAATGAGCAGTTCTTC

J gene: TRBJ1-1
clone size: NA
V gene: TRBV27
D gene: NA
CDR3 protein: CASSPRGAEAFF
CDR3 DNA: TGTGCCAGCAGTCCAAGGGGTGCTGAAGCTTTCTTT

J gene: TRBJ2-7
clone size: NA
V gene: TRBV19
D gene: NA
CDR3 protein: CASSALAGETYEQYF
CDR3 DNA: TGTGCCAGTAGTGCACTAGCAGGGGAAACCTACGAGCAGTACTTC

J gene: TRBJ1-1
clone size: NA
V gene: TRBV20-1
D gene: NA
CDR3 protein: CSAGTLAFF
CDR3 DNA: TGCAGTGCCGGCACGTTAGCTTTCTTT

J gene: TRBJ1-4
clone size: NA
V gene: TRBV6-1
D gene: NA
CDR3 protein: CASSSDRPNEKLFF
CDR3 DNA: TGTGCCAGCAGCTCGGACAGACCTAATGAAAAACTGTTTTTT

J gene: TRBJ1-2
clone size: NA
V gene: TRBV5-1
D gene: TRBD1
CDR3 protein: CASSPGQGAYYGYTF
CDR3 DNA: TGCGCCAGCAGCCCCGGACAGGGGGCGTACTATGGCTACACCTTC

J gene: TRBJ2-1
clone size: NA
V gene: TRBV28
D gene: TRBD1
CDR3 protein: CASSIGTGGDEHFF
CDR3 DNA: TGTGCCAGCAGTATCGGGACAGGGGGCGATGAGCACTTCTTC

J gene: TRBJ1-1
clone size: NA
V gene: TRBV20-1
D gene: TRBD1
CDR3 protein: CSAREGTVEAFF
CDR3 DNA: TGCAGTGCTAGAGAGGGGACAGTTGAAGCTTTCTTT

J gene: TRBJ2-1
clone size: NA
V gene: TRBV9
D gene: TRBD1
CDR3 protein: CASSPGGGYLRNNEQFF
CDR3 DNA: TGTGCCAGCAGCCCAGGGGGTGGCTATTTGAGAAACAATGAGCAGTTCTTC

J gene: TRBJ2-1
clone size: NA
V gene: TRBV5-1
D gene: NA
CDR3 protein: CASRDFNEQFF
CDR3 DNA: TGCGCCAGCAGGGACTTCAATGAGCAGTTCTTC

J gene: TRBJ1-2
clone size: NA
V gene: TRBV4-1
D gene: NA
CDR3 protein: CASSHRPQGDYGYTF
CDR3 DNA: TGCGCCAGCAGCCACCGGCCCCAGGGAGACTATGGCTACACCTTC

J gene: TRBJ2-7
clone size: few
V gene: TRBV28
D gene: NA
CDR3 protein: CASSPTYWSSYEQYF
CDR3 DNA: TGTGCCAGCAGTCCAACCTATTGGAGCTCCTACGAGCAGTACTTC

J gene: TRBJ2-3
clone size: NA
V gene: TRBV21-1
D gene: NA
CDR3 protein: CASSKGGQGAVTDTQYF
CDR3 DNA: TGTGCCAGCAGCAAAGGAGGGCAGGGGGCAGTTACAGATACGCAGTATTTT

J gene: TRBJ2-3
clone size: few
V gene: TRBV4-3
D gene: NA
CDR3 protein: CASSQDLGERFTDTQYF
CDR3 DNA: TGCGCCAGCAGCCAAGATCTTGGGGAGCGGTTCACAGATACGCAGTATTTT

J gene: TRBJ2-5
clone size: NA
V gene: TRBV11-2
D gene: NA
CDR3 protein: CASSANRVELVETQYF
CDR3 DNA: TGTGCCAGCAGCGCCAACAGGGTGGAATTGGTGGAGACCCAGTACTTC

J gene: TRBJ2-1
clone size: few
V gene: TRBV7-9
D gene: NA
CDR3 protein: CASSPYDGEQFF
CDR3 DNA: TGTGCCAGCAGCCCCTACGATGGTGAGCAGTTCTTC

J gene: TRBJ2-5
clone size: NA
V gene: TRBV28
D gene: TRBD2
CDR3 protein: CASSFGLAGAQYF
CDR3 DNA: TGTGCCAGCAGTTTCGGACTAGCGGGGGCCCAGTACTTC

J gene: TRBJ1-2
clone size: NA
V gene: TRBV12-3/TRBV12-4
D gene: NA
CDR3 protein: CASSLVPAVYGYTF
CDR3 DNA: TGTGCCAGCAGTTTAGTCCCCGCCGTCTATGGCTACACCTTC

J gene: TRBJ1-1
clone size: NA
V gene: TRBV7-2
D gene: NA
CDR3 protein: CASSLAAEGLPAFF
CDR3 DNA: TGTGCCAGCAGCTTAGCCGCAGAAGGTTTGCCAGCTTTCTTT

J gene: TRBJ2-1
clone size: NA
V gene: TRBV11-2
D gene: TRBD2
CDR3 protein: CASRQPSGSLGNEQFF
CDR3 DNA: TGTGCCAGCAGACAACCTAGCGGGAGCTTGGGCAATGAGCAGTTCTTC

J gene: TRBJ2-1
clone size: NA
V gene: TRBV19
D gene: TRBD2
CDR3 protein: CASSAPTWEGEQFF
CDR3 DNA: TGTGCCAGTAGTGCCCCTACGTGGGAGGGTGAGCAGTTCTTC

J gene: TRBJ2-7
clone size: NA
V gene: TRBV28
D gene: TRBD2
CDR3 protein: CATEGGSSYEQYF
CDR3 DNA: TGTGCCACCGAGGGCGGGAGCTCCTACGAGCAGTACTTC

J gene: TRBJ1-1
clone size: few
V gene: TRBV13
D gene: NA
CDR3 protein: CASSLGVYEAFF
CDR3 DNA: TGTGCCAGCAGCTTAGGGGTTTATGAAGCTTTCTTT

J gene: TRBJ1-1
clone size: NA
V gene: TRBV27
D gene: NA
CDR3 protein: CASSFTGDPEAFF
CDR3 DNA: TGTGCCAGCAGTTTCACAGGTGACCCTGAAGCTTTCTTT

J gene: TRBJ2-2
clone size: NA
V gene: TRBV5-1
D gene: NA
CDR3 protein: CASRVGPNTGELFF
CDR3 DNA: TGCGCCAGCAGAGTGGGACCGAACACCGGGGAGCTGTTTTTT

J gene: TRBJ2-3
clone size: NA
V gene: TRBV3-1
D gene: NA
CDR3 protein: CASSQSWRDGTDTQYF
CDR3 DNA: TGTGCCAGCAGCCAGAGCTGGCGGGATGGCACAGATACGCAGTATTTT

J gene: TRBJ2-5
clone size: few
V gene: TRBV7-9
D gene: TRBD1
CDR3 protein: CASSPLIGQGQETQYF
CDR3 DNA: TGTGCCAGCAGCCCTCTTATTGGACAGGGACAAGAGACCCAGTACTTC

J gene: TRBJ1-5
clone size: NA
V gene: TRBV7-9
D gene: TRBD1
CDR3 protein: CASSPGTGRDQPQHF
CDR3 DNA: TGTGCCAGCAGCCCTGGGACAGGTAGGGATCAGCCCCAGCATTTT

J gene: TRBJ1-1
clone size: NA
V gene: TRBV4-1
D gene: TRBD1
CDR3 protein: CASSQATGSLYTEAFF
CDR3 DNA: TGCGCCAGCAGCCAAGCGACAGGGTCTTTGTACACTGAAGCTTTCTTT

J gene: TRBJ2-1
clone size: NA
V gene: TRBV6-5
D gene: NA
CDR3 protein: CASSYTTSYNEQFF
CDR3 DNA: TGTGCCAGCAGTTACACCACCTCCTACAATGAGCAGTTCTTC

J gene: TRBJ1-2
clone size: NA
V gene: TRBV5-1
D gene: TRBD1
CDR3 protein: CASTLDRVGYTF
CDR3 DNA: TGCGCCAGCACCCTCGACAGGGTTGGCTACACCTTC

J gene: TRBJ2-5
clone size: NA
V gene: TRBV7-9
D gene: TRBD1
CDR3 protein: CASSSGTGVETQYF
CDR3 DNA: TGTGCCAGCAGCTCTGGGACAGGGGTAGAGACCCAGTACTTC

J gene: TRBJ1-2
clone size: NA
V gene: TRBV15
D gene: TRBD1
CDR3 protein: CATSWGQVSYGYTF
CDR3 DNA: TGTGCCACCAGCTGGGGACAGGTCTCCTATGGCTACACCTTC

J gene: TRBJ2-3
clone size: NA
V gene: TRBV4-1
D gene: TRBD2
CDR3 protein: CASSVRTSGGADTQYF
CDR3 DNA: TGCGCCAGCAGCGTGCGGACTAGCGGGGGGGCAGATACGCAGTATTTT

J gene: TRBJ2-2
clone size: NA
V gene: TRBV7-3
D gene: TRBD1
CDR3 protein: CASSWSGTGGTGELFF
CDR3 DNA: TGTGCCAGCAGCTGGTCCGGGACAGGGGGCACCGGGGAGCTGTTTTTT

J gene: TRBJ2-2
clone size: many
V gene: TRBV30
D gene: NA
CDR3 protein: CAWSVKPNTGELFF
CDR3 DNA: TGTGCCTGGAGTGTGAAACCGAACACCGGGGAGCTGTTTTTT

J gene: TRBJ1-3
clone size: NA
V gene: TRBV10-3
D gene: TRBD1
CDR3 protein: CAISGGQGEGNTIYF
CDR3 DNA: TGTGCCATCAGTGGAGGACAGGGAGAGGGAAACACCATATATTTT

J gene: TRBJ2-5
clone size: few
V gene: TRBV4-3
D gene: NA
CDR3 protein: CASSPSDPPLGETQYF
CDR3 DNA: TGCGCCAGCAGCCCCTCAGACCCACCATTAGGAGAGACCCAGTACTTC

J gene: TRBJ2-1
clone size: NA
V gene: TRBV29-1
D gene: NA
CDR3 protein: CSDEREGGEQFF
CDR3 DNA: TGCAGCGACGAGAGGGAGGGGGGTGAGCAGTTCTTC

J gene: TRBJ1-6
clone size: few
V gene: TRBV21-1
D gene: NA
CDR3 protein: CASLDPKVPENSPLHF
CDR3 DNA: TGTGCCAGCTTGGATCCAAAGGTCCCTGAAAATTCACCCCTCCACTTT

J gene: TRBJ2-2
clone size: many
V gene: TRBV5-1
D gene: NA
CDR3 protein: CASSSGAPGELFF
CDR3 DNA: TGCGCCAGCAGCTCTGGGGCCCCCGGGGAGCTGTTTTTT

J gene: TRBJ2-1
clone size: few
V gene: TRBV20-1
D gene: TRBD2
CDR3 protein: CSARGGLAGRSYNEQFF
CDR3 DNA: TGCAGTGCTAGAGGAGGACTAGCGGGAAGGAGCTACAATGAGCAGTTCTTC

J gene: TRBJ1-6
clone size: NA
V gene: TRBV10-3
D gene: NA
CDR3 protein: CAISVGPRDSSTLHF
CDR3 DNA: TGTGCCATCAGTGTTGGGCCCCGGGATTCCTCAACCCTCCACTTT

J gene: TRBJ1-2
clone size: NA
V gene: TRBV5-1
D gene: TRBD1
CDR3 protein: CASSLRDRLYGYTF
CDR3 DNA: TGCGCCAGCAGTTTACGGGACAGGCTCTATGGCTACACCTTC

J gene: TRBJ1-1
clone size: few
V gene: TRBV15
D gene: NA
CDR3 protein: CATSRVRLNTEAFF
CDR3 DNA: TGTGCCACCAGCAGAGTCCGATTGAACACTGAAGCTTTCTTT

J gene: TRBJ1-2
clone size: few
V gene: TRBV4-1
D gene: NA
CDR3 protein: CASSKTGERNGYTF
CDR3 DNA: TGCGCCAGCAGCAAGACGGGGGAAAGAAATGGCTACACCTTC

J gene: TRBJ1-5
clone size: NA
V gene: TRBV21-1
D gene: NA
CDR3 protein: CASSPHCGLRAGDGQPQHF
CDR3 DNA: TGTGCCAGCAGCCCCCACTGCGGGCTTCGGGCAGGGGATGGTCAGCCCCAGCATTTT

J gene: TRBJ2-3
clone size: few
V gene: TRBV27
D gene: NA
CDR3 protein: CASRAASPSTDTQYF
CDR3 DNA: TGTGCCAGCAGGGCAGCGTCCCCTAGCACAGATACGCAGTATTTT

J gene: TRBJ1-5
clone size: NA
V gene: TRBV4-1
D gene: NA
CDR3 protein: CASSQLPGLYSNQPQHF
CDR3 DNA: TGCGCCAGCAGCCAACTTCCGGGCCTCTATAGCAATCAGCCCCAGCATTTT

J gene: TRBJ1-1
clone size: few
V gene: TRBV28
D gene: NA
CDR3 protein: CASSLPLTAEAFF
CDR3 DNA: TGTGCCAGCAGTTTACCGTTGACAGCCGAAGCTTTCTTT

J gene: TRBJ2-5
clone size: NA
V gene: TRBV5-1
D gene: TRBD1
CDR3 protein: CASSLEGAETQYF
CDR3 DNA: TGCGCCAGCAGCTTGGAGGGGGCGGAGACCCAGTACTTC